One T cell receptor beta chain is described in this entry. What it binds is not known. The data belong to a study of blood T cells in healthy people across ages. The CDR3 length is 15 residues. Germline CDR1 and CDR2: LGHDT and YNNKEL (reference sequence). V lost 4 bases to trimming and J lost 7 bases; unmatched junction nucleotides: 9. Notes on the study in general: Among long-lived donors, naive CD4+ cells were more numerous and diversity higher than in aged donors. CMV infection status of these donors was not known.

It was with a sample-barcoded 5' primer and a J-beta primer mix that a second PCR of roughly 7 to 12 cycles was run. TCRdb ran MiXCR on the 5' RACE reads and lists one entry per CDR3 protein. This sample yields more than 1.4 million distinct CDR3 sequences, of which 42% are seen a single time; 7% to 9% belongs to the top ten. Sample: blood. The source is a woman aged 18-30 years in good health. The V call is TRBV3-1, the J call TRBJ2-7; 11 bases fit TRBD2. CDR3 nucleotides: TGTGCCAGCAGCCCCATAGCGGGGGGGAGGAATGAGCAGTACTTC. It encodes CASSPIAGGRNEQYF.